This T cell receptor (beta chain) was sequenced during a study of T-cell reconstitution after alpha-beta-depleted transplantation in children. Germline CDR1 is SGHRS and CDR2 is YFSETQ. The CDR3 has 15 residues. Trimming removed 5 bases at V and 1 base at J, with 15 bases between. A library of TCRbeta sequences, prepared with unique molecular identifiers, was generated. TCRdb ran MiXCR on the PCR reads and lists one entry per CDR3 protein. This table holds more than 250,000 distinct CDR3 sequences, approximately 9.6% found once. V and J are TRBV5-1 and TRBJ1-1; TRBD1 is a possible D gene (5 bases). Sequences were derived from PBMCs from the stem cell graft donor, sampled from the stem cell graft. This clonotype was sampled from a human donor who donated a stem cell graft to a child with SCID. CDR3 nucleotide sequence: TGCGCCAGCAGTTGGGACGGTCGGGAGAACACTGAAGCTTTCTTT. Its protein product is CASSWDGRENTEAFF.